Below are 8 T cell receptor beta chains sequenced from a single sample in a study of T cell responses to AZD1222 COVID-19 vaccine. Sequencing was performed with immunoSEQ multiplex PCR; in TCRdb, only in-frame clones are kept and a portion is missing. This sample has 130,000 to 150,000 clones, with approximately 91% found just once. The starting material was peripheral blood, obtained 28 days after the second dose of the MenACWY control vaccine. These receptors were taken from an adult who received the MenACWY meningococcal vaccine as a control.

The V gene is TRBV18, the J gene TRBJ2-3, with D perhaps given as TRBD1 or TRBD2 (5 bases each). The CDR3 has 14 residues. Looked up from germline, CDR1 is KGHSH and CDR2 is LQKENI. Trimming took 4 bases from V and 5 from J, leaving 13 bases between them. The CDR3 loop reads CASSLGRAIDTQYF. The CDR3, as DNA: TGTGCCAGCTCACTGGGGCGGGCCATAGATACGCAGTATTTT. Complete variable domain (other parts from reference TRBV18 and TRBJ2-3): NAGVMQNPRHLVRRRGQEARLRCSPMKGHSHVYWYRQLPEEGLKFMVYLQKENIIDESGMPKERFSAEFPKEGPSILRIQQVVRGDSAAYFCASSLGRAIDTQYFGPGTRLTVL.

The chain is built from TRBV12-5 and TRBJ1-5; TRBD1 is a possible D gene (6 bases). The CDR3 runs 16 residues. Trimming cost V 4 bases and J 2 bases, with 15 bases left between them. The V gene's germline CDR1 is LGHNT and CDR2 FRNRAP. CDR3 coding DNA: TGTGCTAGTGGTTGGGAACTACAGGGAGGCAATCAGCCCCAGCATTTT. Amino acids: CASGWELQGGNQPQHF.

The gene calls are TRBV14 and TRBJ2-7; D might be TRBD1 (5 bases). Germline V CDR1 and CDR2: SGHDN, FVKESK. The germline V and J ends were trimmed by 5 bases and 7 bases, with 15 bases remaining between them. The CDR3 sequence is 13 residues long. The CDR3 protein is CASSNRWKGEQYF. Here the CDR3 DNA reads TGTGCCAGCAGCAATAGATGGAAGGGGGAGCAGTACTTC.

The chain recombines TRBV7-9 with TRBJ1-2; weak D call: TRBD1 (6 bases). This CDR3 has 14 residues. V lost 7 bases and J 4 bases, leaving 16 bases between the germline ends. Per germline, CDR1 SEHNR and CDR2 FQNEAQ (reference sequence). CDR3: CASILTGQLYGYTF. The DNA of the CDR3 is TGTGCCAGCATCCTAACCGGACAGCTCTATGGCTACACCTTC.

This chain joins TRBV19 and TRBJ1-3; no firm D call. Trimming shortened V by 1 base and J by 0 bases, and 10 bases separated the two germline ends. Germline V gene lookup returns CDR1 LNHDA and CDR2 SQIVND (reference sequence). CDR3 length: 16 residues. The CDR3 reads CASSIVYGSSGNTIYF. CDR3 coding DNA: TGTGCCAGTAGTATAGTTTACGGGAGCTCTGGAAACACCATATATTTT.

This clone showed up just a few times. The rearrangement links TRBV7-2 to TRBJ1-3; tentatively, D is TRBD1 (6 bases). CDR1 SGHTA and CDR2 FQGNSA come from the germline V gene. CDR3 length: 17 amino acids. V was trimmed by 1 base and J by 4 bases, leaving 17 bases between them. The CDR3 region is CASSLGGQGLSGNTIYF. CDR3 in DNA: TGTGCCAGCAGCTTAGGGGGGCAGGGCCTCTCCGGAAACACCATATATTTT.

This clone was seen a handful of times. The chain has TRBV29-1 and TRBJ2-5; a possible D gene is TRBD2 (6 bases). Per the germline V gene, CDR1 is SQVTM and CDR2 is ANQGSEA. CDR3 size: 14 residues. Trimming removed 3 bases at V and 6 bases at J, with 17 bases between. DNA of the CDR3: TGCAGCGTTGAGTACAGGATGGGAGGAAAGACCCAGTACTTC. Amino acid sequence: CSVEYRMGGKTQYF.

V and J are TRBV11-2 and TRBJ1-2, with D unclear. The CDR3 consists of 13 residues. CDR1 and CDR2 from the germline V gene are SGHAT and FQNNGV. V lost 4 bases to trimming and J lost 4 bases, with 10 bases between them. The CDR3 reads CASSSSAGYGYTF. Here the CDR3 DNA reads TGTGCCAGCAGCTCCTCGGCCGGCTATGGCTACACCTTC.